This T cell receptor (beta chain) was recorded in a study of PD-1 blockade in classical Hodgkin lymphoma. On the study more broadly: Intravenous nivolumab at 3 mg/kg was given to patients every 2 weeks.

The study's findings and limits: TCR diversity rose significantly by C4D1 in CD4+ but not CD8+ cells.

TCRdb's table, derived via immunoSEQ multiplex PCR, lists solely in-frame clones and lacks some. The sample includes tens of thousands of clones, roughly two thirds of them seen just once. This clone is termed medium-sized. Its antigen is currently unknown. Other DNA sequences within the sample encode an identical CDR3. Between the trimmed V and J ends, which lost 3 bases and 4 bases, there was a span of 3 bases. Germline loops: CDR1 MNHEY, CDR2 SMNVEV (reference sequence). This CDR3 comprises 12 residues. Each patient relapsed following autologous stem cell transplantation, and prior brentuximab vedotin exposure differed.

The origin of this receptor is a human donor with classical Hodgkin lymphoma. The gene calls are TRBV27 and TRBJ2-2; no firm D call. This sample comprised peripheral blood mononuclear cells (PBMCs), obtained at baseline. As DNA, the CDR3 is TGTGCCAGCAGTTTGGGCACCGGGGAGCTGTTTTTT. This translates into CASSLGTGELFF.